The clone carrying this TCR beta chain was recorded only once. The antigen is unknown. V lost 6 bases to trimming and J lost 3 bases, with 8 bases between them. This CDR3 has 12 amino acids. CDR1 and CDR2 (germline): MNHEY, SVGEGT. The entry originates in a study of T cell responses to AZD1222 COVID-19 vaccine. Study-wide points: The breadth and depth of Spike-specific TCRs increased once two AZD1222 doses had been given.

TCRdb's table, derived via immunoSEQ multiplex PCR, lists solely in-frame clones and lacks some. The data contain 90,000 to 150,000 clones, around 84% of them singletons. This specimen was peripheral blood, taken on day 0 of AZD1222 vaccination. V is TRBV6-2 or TRBV6-3 and J is TRBJ2-5; D remains ambiguous. This TCR was sampled from an adult in good health. DNA for the CDR3: TGTGCCAGCAGCACATCCAAAGAGACCCAGTACTTC. This codes for CASSTSKETQYF.